This note documents a single T cell receptor (beta chain) sequence. Its antigen remains unknown. The CDR3 contains 13 residues. Per the germline V gene, CDR1 is ENHRY and CDR2 is SYGVKD. For the second PCR, which ran for about 7 to 11 cycles, a sample-barcoded 5' primer and a J-beta primer mix were used. Each cDNA molecule, via a template-switch adaptor with 12 random nucleotides, was tagged. TCRdb processed the 5' RACE reads anew with MiXCR; each CDR3 protein has one entry. The table shows 890,000 or so distinct CDR3 sequences, with around two thirds occurring only once. The data are from a study of blood T cells in healthy people across ages. Study outcomes and limitations: Greater diversity and more naive CD4+ cells were seen in long-lived donors than in aged donors. Among T cells, TCR beta diversity per million cells dropped roughly linearly as age rose.

This sequence originates from a man under 40 in good health. The genes are TRBV10-3 and TRBJ2-4; D could derive from TRBD1 or TRBD2 (6 bases each). Matching the DNA end better, TRBJ2-7 makes the J call doubtful. Input material: blood. CDR3 sequence (DNA): TGTGCCATCATTGGGCAGGGGAGGTACGAGCAGTACTTC. It specifies CAIIGQGRYEQYF.